The text below deals with one T cell receptor (beta chain). Its antigen is not known. TCRdb reworked the 5' RACE reads into one entry per CDR3 protein, no DNA. Its table lists approximately 400,000 distinct CDR3 sequences. The data stem from a study of monozygotic twins with inflammatory bowel disease. After skipping T cell sorting, the authors isolated total RNA from whole blood. Study-level results: Support for a single strong signal or clonotype associated with IBD was absent.

Germline CDR1 and CDR2: SGHRS and YFSETQ. The CDR3 runs 14 residues. The sequenced sample was blood. The chain uses TRBV5-1 and TRBJ2-7; no DNA is available, so the TRBD1 call from TCRdb remains unchecked. The TCR sequence derives from a human donor with ulcerative colitis or Crohn's disease, or a healthy co-twin of an affected twin (not recorded which). This chain's CDR3 is CASSTGTGAGEQYF.